The 21 T cell receptor beta chains listed next were all sequenced from one sample in a study of blood T cell repertoires in COVID-19. Sequencing used immunoSEQ multiplex PCR; TCRdb keeps in-frame clones, though not all of them. The sample shows under 95,000 clones, around 88% of them seen only once. The sample consisted of peripheral blood. These receptors were taken from a man aged 55 to 70 with acute or convalescent COVID-19.

In DNA form, the CDR3 reads TGCGCCAGCGCCGGGGTACGGGACACCGGGGAGCTGTTTTTT. Translated: CASAGVRDTGELFF. The gene calls are TRBV10-1 and TRBJ2-2; D perhaps matches TRBD2 (5 bases). The V end was cut by 8 bases, the J end by 3 bases, with 13 bases between. The CDR3 extends over 14 amino acids. The germline CDR1 and CDR2 sequences are WNHNN and SYGVQD (reference sequence).

The gene calls are TRBV19 and TRBJ2-7, with D perhaps matching TRBD1 (6 bases). Germline V gene data show CDR1 as LNHDA and CDR2 as SQIVND (reference sequence). V was trimmed by 7 bases and J by 5 bases, leaving 18 bases between them. This CDR3 is 14 amino acids long. The CDR3 spells CASKIGQSSHEQYF. Here the CDR3 DNA reads TGTGCCAGTAAAATAGGACAGTCATCTCACGAGCAGTACTTC.

This rearrangement joins TRBV13 to TRBJ1-4; TRBD1 might be the D (5 bases). The CDR3 extends over 13 amino acids. V was cut by 1 base and J by 8 bases, with 8 bases left in between. Germline V gene data show CDR1 as PRHDT and CDR2 as FYEKMQ (reference sequence). The CDR3 nucleotides are TGTGCCAGCAGCTTAGCAGGGCGAGAAAAACTGTTTTTT. Translation gives CASSLAGREKLFF.

V gene TRBV19 combines with J gene TRBJ2-3, with 7 bases identical to TRBD2. The CDR3 totals 18 residues. The germline CDR1 and CDR2 sequences are LNHDA and SQIVND (reference sequence). Trimming took 2 bases from V and 2 from J; bases not matched to a gene: 13. DNA of the CDR3: TGTGCCAGTAGTATACCTACCGGGACTACCTCCCCCACAGATACGCAGTATTTT. Protein product: CASSIPTGTTSPTDTQYF.

V gene TRBV7-2 combines with J gene TRBJ2-6; TRBD1 matches at 8 bases. Germline trimming cut 5 bases from V and 0 bases from J; bases unmatched to any gene: 6. The CDR3 loop spans 17 amino acids. Per germline, CDR1 SGHTA and CDR2 FQGNSA. The CDR3 region is CASSTGTGVSGANVLTF. CDR3 bases: TGTGCCAGCAGCACCGGGACAGGAGTCTCTGGGGCCAACGTCCTGACTTTC.

The genes are TRBV29-1 and TRBJ1-1, with D perhaps TRBD1 (6 bases). Germline V gene sequence: CDR1 SQVTM, CDR2 ANQGSEA. The CDR3 is 14 amino acids. The CDR3 region is CVSRRDTGDTEAFF. CDR3 nucleotides: TGCGTCTCCCGCCGGGACACCGGCGACACTGAAGCTTTCTTT.

The chain links TRBV7-3 to TRBJ2-1; 9 bases align to TRBD1. The CDR3 runs to 17 residues. Trimming removed 4 bases from V and 4 bases from J; junction bases left unmatched: 11. In germline, CDR1 is SGHTA, CDR2 FQGTGA. The CDR3 reads CASSSPGTGPHYNEQFF. CDR3 DNA: TGTGCCAGCAGCTCACCGGGGACAGGGCCCCATTACAATGAGCAGTTCTTC.

The chain is built from TRBV29-1 and TRBJ2-2, with 8 nucleotides matching TRBD1. The junction had 6 bases not matched to a gene; V was cut back by 7 bases and J by 2 bases. Looked up from germline, CDR1 is SQVTM and CDR2 is ANQGSEA. The CDR3 spans 14 residues. The CDR3 region is CSGRGRENTGELFF. The CDR3 region has the DNA TGCAGCGGCAGGGGGCGGGAAAACACCGGGGAGCTGTTTTTT.

V gene TRBV2 combines with J gene TRBJ1-5, with 11 positions matching TRBD1. The CDR3 has 16 residues. Germline CDR1 reads SNHLY; CDR2 reads FYNNEI. V dropped 5 bases and J dropped 7; count of bases not matched to a gene: 10. The CDR3 reads CASSLTGQGAGQPQHF. The CDR3 region has the DNA TGTGCCAGCAGTCTTACCGGACAGGGGGCGGGCCAGCCCCAGCATTTT.

The genes are TRBV7-9 and TRBJ1-1, with D maybe TRBD1 (5 bases). With 6 bases removed from V and 4 bases from J, the gap between germline ends came to 21 bases. This CDR3 spans 16 amino acids. Germline lookup yields CDR1 SEHNR and CDR2 FQNEAQ (reference sequence). The CDR3 loop reads CASSLLDFGGSTEAFF. In DNA, the CDR3 is TGTGCCAGCAGTCTTCTTGACTTTGGGGGGTCCACTGAAGCTTTCTTT.

The table lists this clone with a few counts. The chain joins TRBV27 to TRBJ1-6; unclear D gene. Germline V gene lookup returns CDR1 MNHEY and CDR2 SMNVEV (reference sequence). This CDR3 spans 16 amino acids. Trimming cost V 4 bases and J 0 bases, with 10 bases left between them. The CDR3 sequence: CASSSGWSSYNSPLHF. The CDR3 DNA is TGTGCCAGCAGTTCCGGATGGAGCTCCTATAATTCACCCCTCCACTTT.

The chain is built from TRBV4-3 and TRBJ1-1; D is uncertain. V lost 0 bases and J lost 10, with 18 bases in between. Germline V gives CDR1 LGHNA, CDR2 YSLEER. This CDR3 has 15 amino acids. CDR3 residues: CASSQDPGYPLRAFF. In nucleotides, the CDR3 is TGCGCCAGCAGCCAAGACCCGGGGTACCCTCTCAGAGCTTTCTTT.

This chain links TRBV19 with TRBJ1-3, with D unresolved. The CDR3 extends over 11 amino acids. The germline V and J ends were trimmed by 5 bases and 3 bases, with 2 bases remaining between them. Germline V CDR1 and CDR2: LNHDA, SQIVND (reference sequence). The CDR3 here is CASSRGNTIYF. For the CDR3, the DNA is TGTGCCAGTAGTCGTGGAAACACCATATATTTT. Full variable domain (rest looked up from reference TRBV19 and TRBJ1-3): DGGITQSPKYLFRKEGQNVTLSCEQNLNHDAMYWYRQDPGQGLRLIYYSQIVNDFQKGDIAEGYSVSREKKESFPLTVTSAQKNPTAFYLCASSRGNTIYFGEGSWLTVV.

This sequence joins TRBV3-1 (or the pseudogene TRBV3-2) and TRBJ2-3, with 8 positions matching TRBD1. The CDR3 length is 13 residues. CDR1 is LGHDT and CDR2 is YNNKEL in the germline V gene (reference sequence). With 4 bases clipped from V and 3 bases from J, the junction kept 0 bases outside the gene matches. DNA of the CDR3: TGTGCCAGCAGCCGACAGGGGACAGATACGCAGTATTTT. Amino acids: CASSRQGTDTQYF.

The chain is built from TRBV6-2 or TRBV6-3 and TRBJ2-3, with TRBD1 as a possible D gene (5 bases). The V end lost 0 bases, the J end lost 1 base, and 11 bases lay between the germline ends. Germline V gene data show CDR1 as MNHEY and CDR2 as SVGEGT. The CDR3 is 16 amino acids. The CDR3 loop reads CASSYSLEQGTDTQYF. The CDR3 DNA is TGTGCCAGCAGTTACTCATTGGAACAGGGCACAGATACGCAGTATTTT.

The rearrangement links TRBV19 to TRBJ1-1; D is possibly TRBD1 (5 bases). Germline CDR1 is LNHDA and CDR2 is SQIVND (reference sequence). The germline V and J ends were trimmed by 4 bases and 5 bases, with 14 bases remaining between them. The CDR3 length is 14 residues. CDR3 DNA sequence: TGTGCCAGTAGTAACGTCGTCGGGGGGACTGAAGCTTTCTTT. Its protein is CASSNVVGGTEAFF.

The count of this clone is one. The genes are TRBV18 and TRBJ1-2; D might be TRBD1 (6 bases). Germline assignment: CDR1 KGHSH and CDR2 LQKENI. The CDR3 extends over 15 amino acids. V lost 3 bases to trimming and J lost 8 bases, with 19 bases between them. The DNA for the CDR3 is TGTGCCAGCTCACCCTCTGGGACAACTTCGGCGGGCTACACCTTC. Amino acid sequence: CASSPSGTTSAGYTF. The whole variable domain, remainder taken from reference TRBV18 and TRBJ1-2, is NAGVMQNPRHLVRRRGQEARLRCSPMKGHSHVYWYRQLPEEGLKFMVYLQKENIIDESGMPKERFSAEFPKEGPSILRIQQVVRGDSAAYFCASSPSGTTSAGYTFGSGTRLTVV.

V and J are TRBV28 and TRBJ1-2; D may be TRBD1 (6 bases). Between the trimmed V and J ends, which lost 6 bases and 7 bases, there was a span of 21 bases. The CDR3 contains 15 residues. CDR1 is MDHEN and CDR2 is SYDVKM in the germline V gene. CDR3 nucleotide sequence: TGTGCCAGCAGGACGCAGGACAGCCTAGTTTCTGGCTACACCTTC. It encodes CASRTQDSLVSGYTF.

This chain joins TRBV3-1 (or the pseudogene TRBV3-2) and TRBJ2-7, with D tentatively TRBD2 (7 bases). The V and J ends lost 0 bases and 5 bases respectively, with 14 bases between them. The CDR3 is 15 amino acids. The germline V gene encodes CDR1 LGHDT and CDR2 YNNKEL (reference sequence). The CDR3 DNA reads TGTGCCAGCAGCCAAGATGAAGGGGGGGGGCACGAGCAGTACTTC. It translates to CASSQDEGGGHEQYF.

This sequence joins TRBV18 and TRBJ1-4, with D unresolved. This CDR3 comprises 15 residues. CDR1 is KGHSH, CDR2 LQKENI, per germline. Trimming took 3 bases from V and 8 from J, leaving 16 bases between them. CDR3 region: CASSPTRGVQEKLFF. As DNA, the CDR3 is TGTGCCAGCTCACCCACCCGCGGGGTTCAAGAAAAACTGTTTTTT.

J is TRBJ2-3 and V is TRBV24-1, with 10 nucleotides matching TRBD1. After removal of 4 bases from V and 6 bases from J, the junction contained 9 bases not matched to a gene. CDR1 is KGHDR and CDR2 is SFDVKD in the germline V gene. CDR3 length equals 16 residues. For the CDR3, the DNA is TGTGCCACCAGTGAGGCCTCCGGGACAGGGGCCGATACGCAGTATTTT. It yields the protein CATSEASGTGADTQYF.